Below, 19 T cell receptor beta chains from the same sample are listed, as sequenced in a study of Graves' ophthalmopathy and Graves' hyperthyroidism. Scientists amplified the TCR beta CDR3 regions from RNA transcripts. Investigators did first-round RT-PCR with HTBI primers, then second-round multiplex PCR. Each CDR3 protein is one row after TCRdb ran MiXCR on the multiplex PCR reads. There are around 1.1 million distinct CDR3 sequences in the sample; approximately 35% occur only once, and around 10% lies in the top ten. Specimen: peripheral blood or thyroid tissue (not recorded which). Receptors originate from an adult man with Graves' hyperthyroidism.

This clonotype has just one count. The V and J genes are TRBV5-1 and TRBJ2-7, with 7 bases aligning to TRBD2. The CDR3 totals 16 residues. V dropped 4 bases and J dropped 3; count of bases not matched to a gene: 13. Germline V gene lookup returns CDR1 SGHRS and CDR2 YFSETQ. The CDR3 DNA sequence: TGCGCCAGCAGCGTAGCCGGGACTACGCCTCACTACGAGCAGTACTTC. Amino acid sequence: CASSVAGTTPHYEQYF.

This chain joins TRBV10-3 and TRBJ1-6; tentative D call: TRBD1 (5 bases). The CDR3 consists of 13 residues. The germline V gene encodes CDR1 ENHRY and CDR2 SYGVKD. V was pared by 3 bases and J by 10 bases, with 10 bases between. CDR3 bases: TGTGCCATCAGTGACAGGGTTGGCTCACCCCTCCACTTT. This codes for CAISDRVGSPLHF.

The J gene is TRBJ2-2, the V gene TRBV9; maybe TRBD2 (6 bases). With 7 bases removed from V and 0 bases from J, the gap between germline ends came to 13 bases. The germline CDR1 and CDR2 sequences are SGDLS and YYNGEE. The CDR3 is 15 residues long. This chain's CDR3 is CASRRDLANTGELFF. Written as DNA, the CDR3 is TGTGCCAGCCGGAGGGACCTCGCGAACACCGGGGAGCTGTTTTTT.

For this clonotype: The germline gene is not matched at one end of the junction; a read error may be the cause. This chain connects TRBV10-3 to TRBJ2-6; D call uncertain. Per germline, CDR1 ENHRY and CDR2 SYGVKD. The CDR3 extends over 16 amino acids. This CDR3 reads CATSFVDSSGANVLTF. In DNA form, the CDR3 reads TGTGCCACCAGTTTCGTCGATAGTAGTGGGGCCAACGTCCTGACTTTC.

The rearrangement uses TRBV2 and TRBJ1-4; TRBD1 aligns across 9 bases. V was clipped by 5 bases and J by 7 bases; unmatched bases: 8. The CDR3 contains 15 residues. CDR1 is SNHLY, CDR2 FYNNEI, per germline. CDR3 bases: TGTGCCAGCAGTCCCACAGGGGGCTTGGGTGAAAAACTGTTTTTT. Amino acids: CASSPTGGLGEKLFF.

The chain links TRBV12-3 or TRBV12-4 to TRBJ1-2; TRBD1 matches at 9 bases. V gave up 7 bases and J gave up 4 bases; unmatched junction bases: 10. This CDR3 has 15 residues. DNA for the CDR3: TGTGCCAGCAAACAGGGGGCCCCTCAAACCTATGGCTACACCTTC. The encoded protein is CASKQGAPQTYGYTF.

Worth noting for this clonotype: A much larger clone sits a single nucleotide away, making a read error possible. The rearrangement links TRBV2 to TRBJ2-2; possibly TRBD1 or TRBD2 for D (5 bases each). The CDR3 loop spans 14 amino acids. Germline V gene lookup returns CDR1 SNHLY and CDR2 FYNNEI. CDR3 loop: CASSEAHGAGELSF. The CDR3 DNA is TGTGCCAGCAGTGAAGCGCACGGGGCCGGGGAGCTGTCTTTT.

This chain connects TRBV12-3 or TRBV12-4 to TRBJ1-3; D may be TRBD1 (5 bases). The CDR3 is made up of 17 amino acids. Trimming pared 3 bases from V and 0 bases from J, leaving 15 bases between. CDR3 coding DNA: TGTGCCAGCAGTTTTCACGTCCTGGGGCGCTCTGGAAACACCATATATTTT. It is translated as CASSFHVLGRSGNTIYF.

The V gene is TRBV28, the J gene TRBJ1-6; D may be TRBD1 (5 bases). Germline CDR1 and CDR2: MDHEN and SYDVKM. V was clipped by 8 bases and J by 9 bases, with 8 bases between them. The CDR3 loop spans 11 amino acids. The CDR3 DNA follows: TGTGCCAGCGGAGGGGTTTCACCCCTCCACTTT. It translates to CASGGVSPLHF.

The sample holds many counts of this clonotype. The V and J genes are TRBV10-3 and TRBJ2-7; TRBD2 might be the D (6 bases). Germline V CDR1 and CDR2: ENHRY, SYGVKD. CDR3 length: 16 amino acids. Trimming stripped 4 bases from V and 5 bases from J, with 21 bases between. The CDR3 coding sequence is TGTGCCATCAGTGGGGGTGTGGGGGAGGATCTCAACGAGCAGTACTTC. The encoded protein is CAISGGVGEDLNEQYF.

This clonotype has a handful of counts. This chain joins TRBV27 and TRBJ1-4; D is undetermined. The CDR3 totals 12 residues. V was trimmed by 4 bases and J by 10 bases, leaving 10 bases between them. CDR1 is MNHEY and CDR2 is SMNVEV in the germline V gene (reference sequence). CDR3 sequence: CASSSPSGKLFF. The CDR3 nucleotides are TGTGCCAGCAGTTCCCCCTCGGGAAAACTGTTTTTT.

The chain joins TRBV5-1 to TRBJ2-7, with 14 bases fitting TRBD2. V gave up 5 bases and J gave up 5 bases; unmatched junction bases: 6. This CDR3 is 15 amino acids long. CDR1 and CDR2 (germline): SGHRS, YFSETQ. CDR3 nucleotide sequence: TGCGCCAGCAGAACCGGGACTAGCGGGAGCCACGAGCAGTACTTC. Its protein is CASRTGTSGSHEQYF.

This clonotype was seen ten or more times. This chain links TRBV14 with TRBJ2-2; D not certain. Germline V lookup: CDR1 SGHDN, CDR2 FVKESK. V was pared by 1 base and J by 11 bases, with 8 bases between. The CDR3 sequence is 12 residues long. The CDR3 nucleotides read TGTGCCAGCAGCCAAGCGTCTCTAGAGCTGTTTTTT. Protein: CASSQASLELFF.

The chain couples TRBV7-9 to TRBJ1-6, with D unresolved. V lost 5 bases to trimming and J lost 9 bases, with 14 bases between them. The germline V gene encodes CDR1 SEHNR and CDR2 FQNEAQ (reference sequence). The CDR3 length is 14 residues. This CDR3 is CASSPAFRSSPLHF. Here the CDR3 DNA reads TGTGCCAGCAGCCCCGCCTTCCGTAGTTCACCCCTCCACTTT.

Here the CDR3 DNA reads TGCGCCAGCAGCCAGAGGGACAGTGGAAACACCATATATTTT. It codes for CASSQRDSGNTIYF. The rearrangement links TRBV4-1 to TRBJ1-3; TRBD1 matches 7 bases. CDR3 length equals 14 residues. Germline loops: CDR1 MGHRA, CDR2 YSYEKL. With V trimmed by 3 bases and J by 3 bases, 2 bases remained unmatched.

The chain has TRBV24-1 and TRBJ2-7; unclear D gene. The CDR3 length is 14 residues. Germline CDR1 is KGHDR and CDR2 is SFDVKD. Trimming left V 4 bases short and J 7 bases short, with 16 bases between. The CDR3 bases are TGTGCCACCAGTGACCCCGGACCAGTCAATGAGCAGTACTTC. Protein sequence: CATSDPGPVNEQYF.

This clonotype was recorded only once. This may be a read error: a much more frequent sequence differs by one nucleotide. This chain connects TRBV20-1 to TRBJ2-5; no reliable D call. Germline V gene data show CDR1 as DFQATT and CDR2 as SNEGSKA (reference sequence). This CDR3 is 14 amino acids long. V dropped 3 bases and J dropped 2 bases, with 13 bases sitting between them. This CDR3 reads CSASRRLVQETQYF. In DNA, the CDR3 is TGCAGTGCTAGCAGAAGACTGGTACAAGAGACCCAGTACTTC.

This clonotype was observed at least ten times. This chain links TRBV5-1 with TRBJ1-6; the match to TRBD1 covers 8 bases. J was trimmed by 5 bases and V by 4 bases; bases with no gene match: 8. Per germline, CDR1 SGHRS and CDR2 YFSETQ. The CDR3 has 16 amino acids. In DNA, the CDR3 is TGCGCCAGCAGCCCTTGGACAGGGAGGAATAATTCACCCCTCCACTTT. Translated, it gives CASSPWTGRNNSPLHF.

This clonotype was recorded a few times. The CDR3 DNA follows: TGTGCCAGCAGCCTCAACAGGGTATCGACCACTGAAGCTTTCTTT. This translates into CASSLNRVSTTEAFF. The chain is built from TRBV5-4 and TRBJ1-1; maybe TRBD1 (6 bases). The germline gives CDR1 SGHNT, CDR2 YYREEE (reference sequence). The CDR3 is 15 amino acids. Trimming cost V 4 bases and J 4 bases, with 17 bases left between them.